The next 16 T cell receptor beta chains were all read from a single sample in a study of regulatory T cells in long-lasting Graves disease. Building of the TCR beta libraries involved iRepertoire HTBI primers and Arm-PCR of CDR3 regions. TCRdb re-called the multiplex PCR reads with MiXCR, one entry per CDR3 protein. The data hold roughly 450,000 distinct CDR3 sequences, with 23% observed a single time. Time point described: persistent/refractory GD, antithyroid drugs over 5 years with positive TRAb. PBMC-derived RNA was used for the TCR library. Source: peripheral blood mononuclear cells (PBMCs), taken when the disease was refractory, from a patient treated with antithyroid drugs. Receptors were obtained from a female donor with Graves disease.

The chain is built from TRBV12-3 or TRBV12-4 and TRBJ2-2; 13 positions agree with TRBD2. V dropped 6 bases and J dropped 11; count of bases not matched to a gene: 6. The CDR3 is 14 residues long. The CDR3 loop is CASRRRTSGRELFF. CDR3 DNA sequence: TGTGCCAGCAGACGACGGACTAGCGGGAGAGAGCTGTTTTTT.

This clonotype came up many times. The chain is built from TRBV12-3 or TRBV12-4 and TRBJ1-5; a weak D match, TRBD1 (6 bases). The CDR3 length is 14 residues. V was cut by 4 bases and J by 5 bases, with 12 bases left in between. DNA of the CDR3: TGTGCCAGCAGTTCAACATACAGGGATCAGCCCCAGCATTTT. Protein: CASSSTYRDQPQHF.

This clonotype was recorded at least ten times. The chain recombines TRBV28 with TRBJ2-7; 9 nucleotides line up with TRBD1. Trimming at V came to 4 bases and at J to 5 bases, leaving 12 bases not matched to a gene. Looked up from germline, CDR1 is MDHEN and CDR2 is SYDVKM. This CDR3 is 16 amino acids long. The CDR3 reads CASSSVRGTGFHEQYF. The CDR3 DNA sequence: TGTGCCAGCAGTTCAGTAAGGGGGACAGGGTTCCACGAGCAGTACTTC.

The rearrangement links TRBV6-2 or TRBV6-3 to TRBJ1-5; D remains ambiguous. The CDR3 runs to 19 residues. Trimming took off 2 bases at V and 3 bases at J, with 23 bases between the two ends. In germline, CDR1 is MNHEY, CDR2 SVGEGT. The CDR3 coding sequence is TGTGCCAGCAGTTACAGGCGAGAGGGATCGGTCGTCCTCAATCAGCCCCAGCATTTT. Its protein product is CASSYRREGSVVLNQPQHF.

In this sample, this clonotype turned up a few times. The chain carries TRBV27 and TRBJ2-4; TRBD1 aligns across 7 bases. The CDR3 runs to 14 residues. The germline V gene has CDR1 MNHEY and CDR2 SMNVEV (reference sequence). The junction had 1 base not matched to a gene; V was cut back by 2 bases and J by 3 bases. CDR3 sequence (DNA): TGTGCCAGCAGTTTACAGGGGGTCAAAAACATTCAGTACTTC. Translating gives CASSLQGVKNIQYF.

This chain joins TRBV3-1 and TRBJ2-2; no definite D call. With 0 bases removed from V and 5 bases from J, the gap between germline ends came to 10 bases. This CDR3 has 15 amino acids. Germline-derived CDR1 and CDR2 are LGHDT and YNNKEL (reference sequence). The chain's CDR3 is CASSQEPGATGELFF. The CDR3 DNA is TGTGCCAGCAGCCAAGAGCCGGGTGCTACCGGGGAGCTGTTTTTT.

This clonotype was seen only a few times. The chain recombines TRBV30 with TRBJ1-1; maybe TRBD1 (5 bases). V dropped 1 base and J dropped 3 bases, with 9 bases sitting between them. Germline V gene lookup returns CDR1 GTSNPN and CDR2 SVGIG (reference sequence). The CDR3 spans 13 residues. The CDR3: CAWSEGGDTEAFF. The CDR3 DNA reads as TGTGCCTGGAGTGAAGGAGGGGACACTGAAGCTTTCTTT.

This clonotype was counted only a few times. J is TRBJ2-7 and V is TRBV27; no clear D gene. V lost 0 bases to trimming and J lost 3 bases, with 12 bases between them. Germline V gene data show CDR1 as MNHEY and CDR2 as SMNVEV (reference sequence). This CDR3 is 15 amino acids long. The chain's CDR3 is CASSLSFLPDYEQYF. As DNA, the CDR3 is TGTGCCAGCAGTTTATCTTTTCTGCCAGACTACGAGCAGTACTTC.

This clonotype was recorded many times. The V call is TRBV30, the J call TRBJ1-6; tentatively, D is TRBD1 (5 bases). Between the trimmed V and J ends, which lost 5 bases and 13 bases, there was a span of 18 bases. CDR3 length equals 13 residues. Germline V gene lookup returns CDR1 GTSNPN and CDR2 SVGIG (reference sequence). The CDR3 loop reads CAWGRDRVGPLHF. The CDR3 nucleotides are TGTGCCTGGGGCCGGGACCGCGTTGGGCCCCTCCACTTT.

Only a few counts were recorded for this clonotype. The chain joins TRBV12-3 or TRBV12-4 to TRBJ1-1; D gene ambiguous. There are 11 residues in the CDR3. With 3 bases removed from V and 8 bases from J, the gap between germline ends came to 7 bases. The CDR3 loop reads CASSFAAEAFF. The CDR3, as DNA: TGTGCCAGCAGTTTTGCAGCAGAAGCTTTCTTT.

V gene TRBV7-2 combines with J gene TRBJ2-3, with D tentatively TRBD2 (6 bases). The V gene lost 10 bases and the J gene lost 4 bases, with 18 bases spanning the gap. Germline V gene data show CDR1 as SGHTA and CDR2 as FQGNSA. The CDR3 loop spans 14 amino acids. The DNA for the CDR3 is TGTGCCATCGCTAGCGACACGGGGGCAGATACGCAGTATTTT. It codes for CAIASDTGADTQYF.

This clonotype showed up many times. The chain has TRBV12-3 or TRBV12-4 and TRBJ2-2; 9 bases are shared with TRBD1. The ends lost 6 bases at V and 4 bases at J; junction bases unmatched: 9. The CDR3 length is 16 residues. CDR3 in DNA: TGTGCCAGCAGCCCTAGACAGGGGGTTAGCACCGGGGAGCTGTTTTTT. Translation gives CASSPRQGVSTGELFF.

The rearrangement uses TRBV7-3 and TRBJ1-3; perhaps TRBD1 as D (5 bases). Per the germline V gene, CDR1 is SGHTA and CDR2 is FQGTGA. The CDR3 is 16 residues long. V was cut by 5 bases and J by 0 bases, with 14 bases left in between. CDR3 DNA: TGTGCCAGCAGCCCCCACGGGGGGAGCTCTGGAAACACCATATATTTT. Residues: CASSPHGGSSGNTIYF.

This chain uses TRBV4-1 with TRBJ2-5, with D possibly TRBD1 on 6 matching bases. The CDR3 has 15 residues. Trimming left V 3 bases short and J 3 bases short, with 14 bases between. Germline V gives CDR1 MGHRA, CDR2 YSYEKL. The CDR3 loop reads CASSHHMTGEETQYF. DNA for the CDR3: TGCGCCAGCAGCCATCATATGACAGGAGAAGAGACCCAGTACTTC.

Regarding this clonotype: One end of the junction is discordant with germline, which a read error may explain. The gene calls are TRBV19 and TRBJ1-1; 7 bases map to TRBD1. CDR3 length: 14 amino acids. From germline, CDR1 is LNHDA and CDR2 SQIVND (reference sequence). CDR3 residues: CASSTDRMNAEAFF. CDR3 nucleotides: TGTGCCAGTAGCACGGACAGGATGAACGCTGAAGCTTTCTTT.

The chain employs TRBV7-3 and TRBJ2-5; tentatively, D is TRBD1 (5 bases). CDR1 SGHTA and CDR2 FQGTGA come from the germline V gene. The CDR3 is 14 residues long. Trimming pared 4 bases from V and 1 base from J, leaving 10 bases between. The CDR3 is CASSSEDIQETQYF. The CDR3 region has the DNA TGTGCCAGCAGCTCAGAGGACATCCAAGAGACCCAGTACTTC.